These 8 T cell receptor beta chains were all obtained from the same sample, sequenced in a study of shared clonotypes between healthy human individuals. The data were produced by immunoSEQ multiplex PCR, yet TCRdb's version contains in-frame clones alone and is incomplete. The data contain hundreds of thousands of clones, 90% to 97% of them singletons. CD8 cells regarded as naive lacked CD45RO, were positively chosen for CCR7, and omitted terminally differentiated effector memory CD45RA+ cells. The sample comprised naive CD8+ T cells sorted from blood. These receptors were taken from a woman in her twenties or thirties in good health.

The gene calls are TRBV19 and TRBJ2-7; D possibly matches TRBD1 or TRBD2 (5 bases each). Trimming stripped 6 bases from V and 1 base from J, with 16 bases between. In germline, CDR1 is LNHDA, CDR2 SQIVND (reference sequence). The CDR3 sequence is 15 residues long. CDR3 bases: TGTGCCAGTAGCGTCTATTTGGGGGTTTCCTACGAGCAGTACTTC. Translation gives CASSVYLGVSYEQYF.

The J gene is TRBJ1-1, the V gene TRBV2; D call uncertain. Between the trimmed V and J ends, which lost 8 bases and 0 bases, there was a span of 10 bases. Germline V gives CDR1 SNHLY, CDR2 FYNNEI. This CDR3 is 13 amino acids long. The CDR3 here is CASGDTMNTEAFF. The CDR3 nucleotides read TGTGCCAGCGGAGACACCATGAACACTGAAGCTTTCTTT.

The chain uses TRBV5-5 and TRBJ1-2, with 9 bases that match TRBD1. The J segment lost 3 bases and the V segment lost 3 bases, leaving 12 bases of the junction unmatched. The germline gives CDR1 SGHKS, CDR2 YYEKEE (reference sequence). CDR3 length equals 17 residues. The DNA of the CDR3 is TGTGCCAGCAGCTCCACCCCTACAGGGGGCGCGCACTATGGCTACACCTTC. Its protein product is CASSSTPTGGAHYGYTF.

J is TRBJ2-2 and V is TRBV29-1; D possibly uses TRBD1 or TRBD2 (5 bases each). Between the trimmed V and J ends, which lost 4 bases and 1 base, there was a span of 13 bases. Germline V gene lookup returns CDR1 SQVTM and CDR2 ANQGSEA. This CDR3 spans 15 amino acids. CDR3 DNA sequence: TGCAGCGTTGTTAGGGGACCAAGGAACACCGGGGAGCTGTTTTTT. It translates to CSVVRGPRNTGELFF.

V is TRBV2 and J is TRBJ2-4; weak D call: TRBD1 (7 bases). Germline V gives CDR1 SNHLY, CDR2 FYNNEI. The germline V and J ends were trimmed by 8 bases and 5 bases, with 25 bases remaining between them. This CDR3 has 17 amino acids. CDR3 in DNA: TGTGCCAGCGAAGGGGTCTTTATGGAGGGGGCCGAAAACATTCAGTACTTC. Amino acid sequence: CASEGVFMEGAENIQYF.

The CDR3 spells CASSAGGAGTLHF. Here the CDR3 DNA reads TGTGCCAGCAGTGCAGGGGGGGCTGGCACCCTCCACTTT. The rearrangement links TRBV27 to TRBJ1-6, with 7 nucleotides matching TRBD1. V dropped 5 bases and J dropped 14; count of bases not matched to a gene: 9. The CDR3 has 13 residues. Germline CDR1 reads MNHEY; CDR2 reads SMNVEV (reference sequence).

This chain links TRBV29-1 with TRBJ2-1; 7 bases are shared with TRBD1. V was pared by 6 bases and J by 0 bases, with 8 bases of the junction left unmatched. The length of the CDR3 is 15 residues. Per germline, CDR1 SQVTM and CDR2 ANQGSEA. The CDR3 reads CSVPGQLSSYNEQFF. CDR3 in DNA: TGCAGCGTACCGGGACAGTTAAGCTCCTACAATGAGCAGTTCTTC.

The J gene is TRBJ2-7, the V gene TRBV28; D call uncertain. Trimming stripped 1 base from V and 0 bases from J, with 13 bases between. Germline V lookup: CDR1 MDHEN, CDR2 SYDVKM. The CDR3 covers 16 residues. The CDR3 DNA reads TGTGCCAGCAGTTTATCCCGTGGGCAGCCCTCCTACGAGCAGTACTTC. Encoded protein: CASSLSRGQPSYEQYF. The whole variable domain, remainder taken from reference TRBV28 and TRBJ2-7, is DVKVTQSSRYLVKRTGEKVFLECVQDMDHENMFWYRQDPGLGLRLIYFSYDVKMKEKGDIPEGYSVSREKKERFSLILESASTNQTSMYLCASSLSRGQPSYEQYFGPGTRLTVT.